One sample yielded the 16 T cell receptor beta chains listed below, sequenced in a study of cytomegalovirus exposure and HLA in healthy donors. PCR involved 60 Vbeta and 13 Jbeta primers. Sequencing used immunoSEQ multiplex PCR; TCRdb keeps in-frame clones, though not all of them. The repertoire holds 75,000 to 100,000 clones, less than 10% seen once, with 2.3% in the top ten. The sequenced sample was PBMCs. These receptor sequences come from a man aged 50 or older in good health and CMV-seronegative.

This clone was counted a few times. The J gene is TRBJ1-3, the V gene TRBV9; a weak D match, TRBD1 (5 bases). The CDR3 has 16 residues. V was cut by 2 bases and J by 0 bases, with 12 bases left in between. CDR1 and CDR2 from the germline V gene are SGDLS and YYNGEE. CDR3 DNA sequence: TGTGCCAGCAGCGTCGACAGCCTAAGCTCTGGAAACACCATATATTTT. It yields the protein CASSVDSLSSGNTIYF.

In this sample, this clone turned up a few times. The CDR3 nucleotides read TGTGCCAGCAGTACACAGGGTTATAATTCACCCCTCCACTTT. Residues: CASSTQGYNSPLHF. The J gene is TRBJ1-6, the V gene TRBV2; D might be TRBD1 (6 bases). Trimming stripped 5 bases from V and 4 bases from J, with 9 bases between. This CDR3 is 14 amino acids long. From germline, CDR1 is SNHLY and CDR2 FYNNEI.

Regarding this clone: One end of the junction is discordant with germline, which a read error may explain. The chain is built from TRBV19 and TRBJ1-2; 7 bases are shared with TRBD1. Germline assignment: CDR1 LNHDA and CDR2 SQIVND (reference sequence). The CDR3 covers 16 residues. This CDR3 is CASSLPGGRRAYGNTF. CDR3 in DNA: TGTGCCAGTAGTCTTCCAGGGGGACGACGGGCCTATGGCAACACCTTC.

This clone appeared a few times. This chain joins TRBV10-3 and TRBJ2-7; 12 positions match TRBD2. V lost 9 bases and J lost 1; bases outside the gene matches: 1. Germline V CDR1 and CDR2: ENHRY, SYGVKD. CDR3 length equals 13 residues. The CDR3 reads CAIGTSGSYEQYF. Written as DNA, the CDR3 is TGTGCCATTGGGACTAGCGGGTCCTACGAGCAGTACTTC.

This chain uses TRBV28 with TRBJ2-7, with 10 bases that match TRBD2. Germline trimming cut 6 bases from V and 4 bases from J; bases unmatched to any gene: 3. Per germline, CDR1 MDHEN and CDR2 SYDVKM. The CDR3 extends over 13 amino acids. CDR3: CASRAGGPYEQYF. The CDR3 DNA follows: TGTGCCAGCAGAGCGGGAGGGCCTTACGAGCAGTACTTC.

The chain carries TRBV29-1 and TRBJ2-7; TRBD1 might be the D (5 bases). Trimming cost V 6 bases and J 3 bases, with 12 bases left between them. The germline CDR1 and CDR2 sequences are SQVTM and ANQGSEA. This CDR3 region has 12 residues. The CDR3 reads CSVGTGIYEQYF. The CDR3 DNA is TGCAGCGTGGGTACAGGTATCTACGAGCAGTACTTC.

This clone came up a few times. The chain has TRBV2 and TRBJ2-7; D might be TRBD2 (7 bases). The V gene lost 8 bases and the J gene lost 0 bases, with 14 bases spanning the gap. Germline loops: CDR1 SNHLY, CDR2 FYNNEI. This CDR3 spans 14 amino acids. The CDR3 DNA is TGTGCCAGCGAGGGGGGGGGAAGCTCCTACGAGCAGTACTTC. Translating it yields CASEGGGSSYEQYF.

This clone has a handful of counts. The same CDR3 can be traced to other DNA sequences in this sample. The rearrangement links TRBV4-1 to TRBJ1-5; the match to TRBD1 covers 9 bases. The V gene end was trimmed by 1 base and the J gene end by 6 bases; junction bases not matched to a gene: 4. CDR1 MGHRA and CDR2 YSYEKL come from the germline V gene. The CDR3 extends over 15 amino acids. The CDR3 here is CASSQVTGGGQPQHF. DNA for the CDR3: TGCGCCAGCAGCCAAGTGACAGGGGGAGGTCAGCCCCAGCATTTT.

This clone has more than one count but fewer than ten. The chain couples TRBV7-9 to TRBJ1-4, with TRBD1 matching 7 bases. This CDR3 spans 16 amino acids. The V segment lost 5 bases and the J segment 0 bases; nucleotides outside the gene matches: 6. CDR1 is SEHNR and CDR2 is FQNEAQ in the germline V gene (reference sequence). The CDR3 DNA follows: TGTGCCAGCAGCCCTCAGGGGGTTGCAACTAATGAAAAACTGTTTTTT. Translated, it gives CASSPQGVATNEKLFF.

V gene TRBV7-9 combines with J gene TRBJ1-2; 8 positions match TRBD1. V shed 5 bases and J 4 bases; nucleotides not matched to a gene: 6. The germline CDR1 and CDR2 sequences are SEHNR and FQNEAQ (reference sequence). This CDR3 has 14 residues. The chain's CDR3 is CASSTDRVPYGYTF. In DNA form, the CDR3 reads TGTGCCAGCAGCACGGACAGGGTACCCTATGGCTACACCTTC.

This clone was observed a few times. The chain combines TRBV7-2 with TRBJ2-7, with D maybe TRBD2 (6 bases). Trimming stripped 1 base from V and 4 bases from J, with 14 bases between. Germline V gene data show CDR1 as SGHTA and CDR2 as FQGNSA. The CDR3 runs to 15 residues. The CDR3 DNA reads TGTGCCAGCAGCTTAGGGACGGGAGACCAATACGAGCAGTACTTC. This sequence encodes CASSLGTGDQYEQYF.

The chain has TRBV11-3 and TRBJ2-1, with TRBD1 as a possible D gene (5 bases). The CDR3 covers 11 residues. V lost 4 bases and J lost 8, with 6 bases in between. Germline V gene data show CDR1 as SGHNT and CDR2 as YENEEA. The CDR3 sequence: CASSSGYEQFF. The CDR3 coding sequence is TGTGCCAGCAGCTCAGGGTATGAGCAGTTCTTC.

The genes are TRBV11-2 and TRBJ2-7, with a tentative D call TRBD2 (5 bases). V shed 4 bases and J shed 2 bases, with 15 bases lying between them. CDR1 is SGHAT and CDR2 is FQNNGV in the germline V gene. The CDR3 is 15 amino acids. This CDR3 is CASSSGNAGPYEQYF. CDR3 DNA: TGTGCCAGCAGCTCCGGTAATGCGGGTCCCTACGAGCAGTACTTC.

The sample holds a few counts of this clone. This rearrangement joins TRBV28 to TRBJ1-2; D is uncertain. Germline V gene lookup returns CDR1 MDHEN and CDR2 SYDVKM. This CDR3 comprises 13 residues. V lost 7 bases and J 7 bases, leaving 16 bases between the germline ends. The CDR3 sequence is CASIPPGSPGYTF. CDR3 DNA: TGTGCCAGCATCCCTCCCGGGAGCCCTGGCTACACCTTC.

A few counts support this clone. The chain links TRBV4-2 to TRBJ1-4, with 10 positions matching TRBD1. The CDR3 sequence is 16 residues long. Germline loops: CDR1 LGHNA, CDR2 YNFKEQ. Trimming at V came to 0 bases and at J to 6 bases, leaving 4 bases not matched to a gene. The CDR3 is CASSQDRDRGYEKLFF. In DNA form, the CDR3 reads TGTGCCAGCAGCCAAGATAGGGACAGGGGATATGAAAAACTGTTTTTT.

The chain couples TRBV6-5 to TRBJ2-5, with D possibly matching TRBD1 (6 bases). Trimming cost V 10 bases and J 4 bases, with 16 bases left between them. The CDR3 length is 13 residues. The V gene's germline CDR1 is MNHEY and CDR2 SVGAGI. The chain's CDR3 is CATTGRGIETQYF. The CDR3 DNA reads as TGTGCCACTACAGGGAGAGGAATAGAGACCCAGTACTTC.